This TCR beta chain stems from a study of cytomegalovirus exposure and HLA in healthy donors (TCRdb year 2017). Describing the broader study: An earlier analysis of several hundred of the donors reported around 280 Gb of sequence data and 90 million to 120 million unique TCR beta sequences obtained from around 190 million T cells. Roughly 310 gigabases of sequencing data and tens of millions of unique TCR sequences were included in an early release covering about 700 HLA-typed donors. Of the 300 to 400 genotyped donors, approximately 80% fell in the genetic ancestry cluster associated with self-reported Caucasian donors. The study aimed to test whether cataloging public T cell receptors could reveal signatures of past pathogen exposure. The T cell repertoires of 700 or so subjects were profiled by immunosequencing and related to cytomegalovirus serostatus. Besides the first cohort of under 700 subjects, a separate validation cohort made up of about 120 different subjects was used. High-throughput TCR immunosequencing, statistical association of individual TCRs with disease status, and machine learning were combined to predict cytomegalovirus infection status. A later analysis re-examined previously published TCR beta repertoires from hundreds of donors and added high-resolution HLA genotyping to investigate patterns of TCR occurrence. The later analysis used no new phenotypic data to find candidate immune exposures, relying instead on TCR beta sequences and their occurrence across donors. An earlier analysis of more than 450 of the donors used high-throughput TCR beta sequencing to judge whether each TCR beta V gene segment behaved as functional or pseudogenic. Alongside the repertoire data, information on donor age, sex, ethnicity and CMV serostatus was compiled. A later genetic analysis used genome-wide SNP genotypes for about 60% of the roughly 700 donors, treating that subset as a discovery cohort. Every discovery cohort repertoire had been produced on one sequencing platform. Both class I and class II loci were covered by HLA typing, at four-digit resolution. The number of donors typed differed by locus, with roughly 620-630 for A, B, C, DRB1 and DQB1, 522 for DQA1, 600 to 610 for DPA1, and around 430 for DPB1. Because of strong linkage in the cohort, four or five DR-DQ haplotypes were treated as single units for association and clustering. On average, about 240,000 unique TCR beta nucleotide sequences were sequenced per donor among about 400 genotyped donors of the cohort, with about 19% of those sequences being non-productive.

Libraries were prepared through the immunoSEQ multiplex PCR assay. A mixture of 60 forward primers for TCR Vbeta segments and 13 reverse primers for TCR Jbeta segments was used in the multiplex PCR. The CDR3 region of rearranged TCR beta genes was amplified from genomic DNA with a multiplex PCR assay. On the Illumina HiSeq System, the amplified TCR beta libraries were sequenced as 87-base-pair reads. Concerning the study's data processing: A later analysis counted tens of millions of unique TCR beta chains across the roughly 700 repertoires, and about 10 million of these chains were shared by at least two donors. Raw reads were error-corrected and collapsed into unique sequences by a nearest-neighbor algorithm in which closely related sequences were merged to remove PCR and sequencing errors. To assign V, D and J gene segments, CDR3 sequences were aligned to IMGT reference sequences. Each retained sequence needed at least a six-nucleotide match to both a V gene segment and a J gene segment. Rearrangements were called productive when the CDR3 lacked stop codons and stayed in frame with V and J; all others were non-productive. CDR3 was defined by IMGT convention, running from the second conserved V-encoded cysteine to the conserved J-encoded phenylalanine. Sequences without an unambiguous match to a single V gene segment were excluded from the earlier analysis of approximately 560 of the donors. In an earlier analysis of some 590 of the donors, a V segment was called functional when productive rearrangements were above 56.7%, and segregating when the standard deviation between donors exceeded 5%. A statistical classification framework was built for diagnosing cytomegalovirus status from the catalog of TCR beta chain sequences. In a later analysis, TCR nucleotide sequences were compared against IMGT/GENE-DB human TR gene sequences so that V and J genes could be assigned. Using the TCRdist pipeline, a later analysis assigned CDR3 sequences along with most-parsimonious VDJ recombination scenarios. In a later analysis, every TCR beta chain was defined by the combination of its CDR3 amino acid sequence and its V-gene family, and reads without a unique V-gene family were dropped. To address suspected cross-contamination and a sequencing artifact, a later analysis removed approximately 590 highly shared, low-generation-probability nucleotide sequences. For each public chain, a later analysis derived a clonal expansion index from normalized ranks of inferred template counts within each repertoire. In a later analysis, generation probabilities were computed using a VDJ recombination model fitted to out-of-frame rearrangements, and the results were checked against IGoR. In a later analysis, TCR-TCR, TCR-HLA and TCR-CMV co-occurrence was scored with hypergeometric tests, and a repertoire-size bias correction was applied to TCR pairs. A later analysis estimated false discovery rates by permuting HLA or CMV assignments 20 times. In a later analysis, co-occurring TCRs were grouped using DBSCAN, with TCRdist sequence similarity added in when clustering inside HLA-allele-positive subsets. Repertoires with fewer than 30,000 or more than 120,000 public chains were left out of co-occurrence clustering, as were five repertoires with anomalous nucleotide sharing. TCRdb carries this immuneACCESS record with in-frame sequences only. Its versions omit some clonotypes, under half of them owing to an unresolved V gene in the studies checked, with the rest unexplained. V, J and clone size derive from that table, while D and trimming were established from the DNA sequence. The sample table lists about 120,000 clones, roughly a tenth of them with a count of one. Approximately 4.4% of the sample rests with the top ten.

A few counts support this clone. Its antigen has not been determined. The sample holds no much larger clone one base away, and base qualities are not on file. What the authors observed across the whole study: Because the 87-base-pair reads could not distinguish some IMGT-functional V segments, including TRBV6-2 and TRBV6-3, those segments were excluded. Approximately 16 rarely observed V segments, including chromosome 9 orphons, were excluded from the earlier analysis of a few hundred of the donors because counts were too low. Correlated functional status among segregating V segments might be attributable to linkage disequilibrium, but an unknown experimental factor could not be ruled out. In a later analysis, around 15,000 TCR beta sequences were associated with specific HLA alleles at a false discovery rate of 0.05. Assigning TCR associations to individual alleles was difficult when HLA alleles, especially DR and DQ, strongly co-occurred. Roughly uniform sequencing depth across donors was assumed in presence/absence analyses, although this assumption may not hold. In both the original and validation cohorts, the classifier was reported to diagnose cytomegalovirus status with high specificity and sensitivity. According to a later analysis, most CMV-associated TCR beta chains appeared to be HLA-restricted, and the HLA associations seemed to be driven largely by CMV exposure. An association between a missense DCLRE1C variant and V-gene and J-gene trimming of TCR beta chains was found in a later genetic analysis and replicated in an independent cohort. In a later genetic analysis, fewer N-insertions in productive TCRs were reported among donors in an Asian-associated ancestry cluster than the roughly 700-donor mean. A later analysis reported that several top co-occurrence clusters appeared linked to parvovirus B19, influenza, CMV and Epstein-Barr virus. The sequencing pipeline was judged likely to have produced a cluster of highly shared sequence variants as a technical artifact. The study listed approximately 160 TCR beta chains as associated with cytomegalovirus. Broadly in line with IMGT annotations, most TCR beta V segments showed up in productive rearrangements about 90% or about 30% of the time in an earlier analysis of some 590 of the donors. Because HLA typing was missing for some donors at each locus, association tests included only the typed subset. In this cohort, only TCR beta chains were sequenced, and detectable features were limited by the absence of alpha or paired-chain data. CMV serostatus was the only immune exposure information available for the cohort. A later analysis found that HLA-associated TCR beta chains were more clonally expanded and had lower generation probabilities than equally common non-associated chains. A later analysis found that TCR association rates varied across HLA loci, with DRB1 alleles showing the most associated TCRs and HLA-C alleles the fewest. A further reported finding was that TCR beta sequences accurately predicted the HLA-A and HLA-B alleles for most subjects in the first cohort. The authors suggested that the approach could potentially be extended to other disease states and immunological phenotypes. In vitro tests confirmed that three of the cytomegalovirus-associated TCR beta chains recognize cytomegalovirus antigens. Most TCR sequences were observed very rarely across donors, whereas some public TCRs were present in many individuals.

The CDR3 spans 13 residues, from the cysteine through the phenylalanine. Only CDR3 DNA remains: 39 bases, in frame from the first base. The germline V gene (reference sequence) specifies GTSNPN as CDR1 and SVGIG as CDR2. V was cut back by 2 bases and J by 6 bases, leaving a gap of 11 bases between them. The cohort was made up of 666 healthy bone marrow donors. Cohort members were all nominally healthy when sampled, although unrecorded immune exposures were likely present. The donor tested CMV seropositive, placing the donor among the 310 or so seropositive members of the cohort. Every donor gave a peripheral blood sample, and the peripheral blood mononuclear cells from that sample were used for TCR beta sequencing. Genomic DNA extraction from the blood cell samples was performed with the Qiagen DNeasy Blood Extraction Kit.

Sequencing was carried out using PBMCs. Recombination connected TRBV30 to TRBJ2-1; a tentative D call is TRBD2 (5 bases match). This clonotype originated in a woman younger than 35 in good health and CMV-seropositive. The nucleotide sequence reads TGTGCCTGGAGTCGGGGAGACCTCAATGAGCAGTTCTTC. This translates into CAWSRGDLNEQFF.